This T cell receptor beta chain emerged from a study of T cell responses to AZD1222 COVID-19 vaccine. Study conclusions and caveats: Donors skewed white British and female; clonal diversity was possibly underestimated. Repertoire collection took place solely once the T cell response had peaked.

Measured with immunoSEQ multiplex PCR; TCRdb has only the in-frame clones, and not every one. This table holds some 99,000 clones, around 90% found once. A remark on this clone: Its target is unknown.

CDR3 length: 11 residues. Per germline, CDR1 LNHDA and CDR2 SQIVND (reference sequence). V lost 8 bases and J lost 7; bases outside the gene matches: 5. The V call is TRBV19, the J call TRBJ2-7; 7 bases match TRBD2. The clonotype was recovered from an adult in good health. Sequencing used peripheral blood, obtained on day 0 of AZD1222 vaccination. CDR3 sequence (DNA): TGTGCCAGTCGCGGGGAGGGGGAGCAGTACTTC. This translates into CASRGEGEQYF.